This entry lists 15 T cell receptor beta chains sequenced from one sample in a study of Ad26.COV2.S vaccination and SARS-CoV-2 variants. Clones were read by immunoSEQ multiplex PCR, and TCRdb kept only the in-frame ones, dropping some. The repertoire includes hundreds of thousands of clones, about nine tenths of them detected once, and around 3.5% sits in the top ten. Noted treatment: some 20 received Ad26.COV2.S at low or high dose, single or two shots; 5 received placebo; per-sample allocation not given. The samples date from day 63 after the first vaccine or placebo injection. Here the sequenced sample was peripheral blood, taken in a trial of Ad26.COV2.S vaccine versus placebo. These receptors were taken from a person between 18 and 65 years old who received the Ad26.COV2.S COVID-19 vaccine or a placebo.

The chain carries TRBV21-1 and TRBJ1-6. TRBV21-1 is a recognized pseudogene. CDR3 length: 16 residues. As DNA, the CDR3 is TGTGCCAGCAGCCCCCGCCCGGGACGGACTGATTCACCCCTCCACTTT. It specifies CASSPRPGRTDSPLHF.

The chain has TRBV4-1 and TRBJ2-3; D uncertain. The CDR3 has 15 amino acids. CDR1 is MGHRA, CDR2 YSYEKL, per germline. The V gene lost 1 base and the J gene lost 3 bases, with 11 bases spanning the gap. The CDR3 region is CASSQGHGATDTQYF. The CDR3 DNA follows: TGCGCCAGCAGCCAAGGCCACGGAGCTACAGATACGCAGTATTTT.

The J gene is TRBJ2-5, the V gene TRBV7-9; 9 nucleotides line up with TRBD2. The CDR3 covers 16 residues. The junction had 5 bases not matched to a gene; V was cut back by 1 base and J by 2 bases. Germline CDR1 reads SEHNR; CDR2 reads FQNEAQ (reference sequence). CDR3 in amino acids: CASSLVRLAVQETQYF. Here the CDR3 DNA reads TGTGCCAGCAGCTTAGTCCGACTAGCGGTACAAGAGACCCAGTACTTC.

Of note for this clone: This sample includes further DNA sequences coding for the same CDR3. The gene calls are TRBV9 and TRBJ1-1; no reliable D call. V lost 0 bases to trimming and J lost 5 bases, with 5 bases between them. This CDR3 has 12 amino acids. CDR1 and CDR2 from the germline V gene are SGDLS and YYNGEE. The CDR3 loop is CASSVGGTEAFF. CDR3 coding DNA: TGTGCCAGCAGCGTAGGGGGAACTGAAGCTTTCTTT. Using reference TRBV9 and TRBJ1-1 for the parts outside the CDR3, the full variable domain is DSGVTQTPKHLITATGQRVTLRCSPRSGDLSVYWYQQSLDQGLQFLIQYYNGEERAKGNILERFSAQQFPDLHSELNLSSLELGDSALYFCASSVGGTEAFFGQGTRLTVV.

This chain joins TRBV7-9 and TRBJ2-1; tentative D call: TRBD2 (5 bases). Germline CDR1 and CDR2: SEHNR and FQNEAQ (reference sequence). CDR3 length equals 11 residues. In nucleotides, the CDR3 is TGTAGTGGAGGTCGGATCAATGAGCAGTTCTTC. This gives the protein CSGGRINEQFF.

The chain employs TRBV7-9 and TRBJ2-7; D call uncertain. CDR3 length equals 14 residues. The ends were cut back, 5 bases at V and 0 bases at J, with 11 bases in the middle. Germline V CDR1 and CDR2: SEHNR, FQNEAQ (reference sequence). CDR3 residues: CASSARAASYEQYF. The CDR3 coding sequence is TGTGCCAGCAGCGCCCGGGCCGCCTCCTACGAGCAGTACTTC.

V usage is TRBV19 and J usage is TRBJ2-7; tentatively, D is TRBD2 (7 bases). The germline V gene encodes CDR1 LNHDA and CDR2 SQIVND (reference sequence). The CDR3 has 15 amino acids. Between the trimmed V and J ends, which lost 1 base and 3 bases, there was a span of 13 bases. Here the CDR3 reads CASSIGGGLIYEQYF. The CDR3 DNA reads TGTGCCAGTAGTATAGGGGGGGGCCTGATCTACGAGCAGTACTTC.

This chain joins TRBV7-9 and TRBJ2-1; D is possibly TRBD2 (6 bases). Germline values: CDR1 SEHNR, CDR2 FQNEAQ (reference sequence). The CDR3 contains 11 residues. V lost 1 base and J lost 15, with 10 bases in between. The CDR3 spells CASSLGLGGFF. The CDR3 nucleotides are TGTGCCAGCAGCTTAGGCCTGGGGGGGTTCTTC.

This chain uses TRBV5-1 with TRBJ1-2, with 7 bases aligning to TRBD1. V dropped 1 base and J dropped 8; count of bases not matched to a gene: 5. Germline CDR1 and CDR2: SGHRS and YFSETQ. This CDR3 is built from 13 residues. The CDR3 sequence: CASSLLQGVGYTF. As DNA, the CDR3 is TGCGCCAGCAGCTTGCTGCAGGGGGTCGGCTACACCTTC.

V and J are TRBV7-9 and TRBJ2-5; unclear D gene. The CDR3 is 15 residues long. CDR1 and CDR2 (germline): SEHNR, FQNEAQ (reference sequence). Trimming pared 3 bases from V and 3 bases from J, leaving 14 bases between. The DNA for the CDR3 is TGTGCCAGCAGCTTCCTCCAAGCGCCTAAAGAGACCCAGTACTTC. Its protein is CASSFLQAPKETQYF.

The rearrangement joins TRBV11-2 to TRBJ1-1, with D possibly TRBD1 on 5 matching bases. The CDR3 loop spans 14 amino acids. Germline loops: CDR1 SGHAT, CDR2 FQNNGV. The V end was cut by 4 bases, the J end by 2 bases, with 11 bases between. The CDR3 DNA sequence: TGTGCCAGCAGCTCCCCGTGGGACAACACTGAAGCTTTCTTT. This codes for CASSSPWDNTEAFF. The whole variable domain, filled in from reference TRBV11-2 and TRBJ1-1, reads EAGVAQSPRYKIIEKRQSVAFWCNPISGHATLYWYQQILGQGPKLLIQFQNNGVVDDSQLPKDRFSAERLKGVDSTLKIQPAKLEDSAVYLCASSSPWDNTEAFFGQGTRLTVV.

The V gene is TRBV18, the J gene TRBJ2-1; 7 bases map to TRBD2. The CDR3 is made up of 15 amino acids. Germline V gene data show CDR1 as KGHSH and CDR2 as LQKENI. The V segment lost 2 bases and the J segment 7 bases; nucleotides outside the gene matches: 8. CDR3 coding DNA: TGTGCCAGCTCACCATCCAGCGGGGACGGTAATGAGCAGTTCTTC. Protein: CASSPSSGDGNEQFF.

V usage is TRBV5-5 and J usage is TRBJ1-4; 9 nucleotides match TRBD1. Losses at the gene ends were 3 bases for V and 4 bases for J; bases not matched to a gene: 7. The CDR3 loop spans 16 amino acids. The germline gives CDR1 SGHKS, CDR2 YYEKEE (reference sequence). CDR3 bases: TGTGCCAGCAGCTCGGCCCGGGACAGGGTTAATGAAAAACTGTTTTTT. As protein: CASSSARDRVNEKLFF.

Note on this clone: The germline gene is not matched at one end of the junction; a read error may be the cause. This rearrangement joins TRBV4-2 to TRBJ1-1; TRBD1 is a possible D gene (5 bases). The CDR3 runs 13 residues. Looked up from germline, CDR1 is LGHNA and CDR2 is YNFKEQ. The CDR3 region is CASSQERDNRNVF. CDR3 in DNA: TGTGCCAGCAGCCAAGAGAGGGATAACAGGAATGTTTTT.

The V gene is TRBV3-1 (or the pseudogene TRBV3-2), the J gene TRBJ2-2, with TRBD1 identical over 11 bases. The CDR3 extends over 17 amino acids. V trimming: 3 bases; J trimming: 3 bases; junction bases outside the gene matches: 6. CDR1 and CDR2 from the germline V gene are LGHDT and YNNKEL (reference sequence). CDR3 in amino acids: CASSHPGQGGYTGELFF. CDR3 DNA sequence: TGTGCCAGCAGCCATCCGGGACAGGGGGGTTACACCGGGGAGCTGTTTTTT.